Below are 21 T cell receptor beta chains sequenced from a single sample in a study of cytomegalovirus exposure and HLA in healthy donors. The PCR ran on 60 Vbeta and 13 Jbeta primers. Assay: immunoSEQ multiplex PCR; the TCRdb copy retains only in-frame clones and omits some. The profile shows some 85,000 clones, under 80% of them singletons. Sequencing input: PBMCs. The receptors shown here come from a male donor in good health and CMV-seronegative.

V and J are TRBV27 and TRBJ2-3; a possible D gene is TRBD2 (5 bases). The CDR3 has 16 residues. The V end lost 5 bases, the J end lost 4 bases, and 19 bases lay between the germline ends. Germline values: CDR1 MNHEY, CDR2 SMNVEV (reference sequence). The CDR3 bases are TGTGCCAGCAGTCCACAACGGGGTGCAGTTGCAGATACGCAGTATTTT. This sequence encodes CASSPQRGAVADTQYF.

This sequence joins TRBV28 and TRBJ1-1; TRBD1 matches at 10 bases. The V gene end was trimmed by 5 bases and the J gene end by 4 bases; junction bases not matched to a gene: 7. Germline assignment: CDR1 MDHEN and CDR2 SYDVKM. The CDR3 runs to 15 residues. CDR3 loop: CASSPRDRGTTEAFF. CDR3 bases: TGTGCCAGCAGTCCTAGGGACAGGGGAACCACTGAAGCTTTCTTT.

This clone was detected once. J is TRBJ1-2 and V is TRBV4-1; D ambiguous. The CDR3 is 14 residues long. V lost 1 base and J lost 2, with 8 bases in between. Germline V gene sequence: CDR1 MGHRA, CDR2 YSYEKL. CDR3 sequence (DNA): TGCGCCAGCAGCCAAGCCCCTAGCAACTATGGCTACACCTTC. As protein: CASSQAPSNYGYTF.

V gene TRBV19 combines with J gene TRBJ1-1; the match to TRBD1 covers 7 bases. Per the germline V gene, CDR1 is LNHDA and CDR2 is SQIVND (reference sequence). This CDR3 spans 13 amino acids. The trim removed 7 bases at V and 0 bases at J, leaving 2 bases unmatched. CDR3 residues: CASKGQLNTEAFF. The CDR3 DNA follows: TGTGCCAGTAAGGGACAGTTGAACACTGAAGCTTTCTTT.

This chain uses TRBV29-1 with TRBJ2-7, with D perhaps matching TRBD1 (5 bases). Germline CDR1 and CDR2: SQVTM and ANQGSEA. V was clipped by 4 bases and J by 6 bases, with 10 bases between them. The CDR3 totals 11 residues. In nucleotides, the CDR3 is TGCAGCGTTGGTTGGCAGGGCGAGCAGTACTTC. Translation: CSVGWQGEQYF.

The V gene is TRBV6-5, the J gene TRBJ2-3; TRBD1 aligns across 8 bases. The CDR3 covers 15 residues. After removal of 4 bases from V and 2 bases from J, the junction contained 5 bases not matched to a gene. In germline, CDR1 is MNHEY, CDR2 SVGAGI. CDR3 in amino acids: CASSSTGQVTDTQYF. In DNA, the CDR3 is TGTGCCAGCAGTTCCACGGGACAGGTCACAGATACGCAGTATTTT.

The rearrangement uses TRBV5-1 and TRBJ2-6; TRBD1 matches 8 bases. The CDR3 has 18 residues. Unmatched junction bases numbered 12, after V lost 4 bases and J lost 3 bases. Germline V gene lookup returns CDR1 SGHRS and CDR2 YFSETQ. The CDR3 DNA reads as TGCGCCAGCAGCACCGGACAGGGTCTTTTGGGTGGGGCCAACGTCCTGACTTTC. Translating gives CASSTGQGLLGGANVLTF.

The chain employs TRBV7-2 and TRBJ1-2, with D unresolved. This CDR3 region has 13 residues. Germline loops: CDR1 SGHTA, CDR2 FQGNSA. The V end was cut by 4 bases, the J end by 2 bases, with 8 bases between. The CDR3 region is CASSSSANYGYTF. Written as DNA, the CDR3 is TGTGCCAGCAGCTCCTCCGCGAACTATGGCTACACCTTC.

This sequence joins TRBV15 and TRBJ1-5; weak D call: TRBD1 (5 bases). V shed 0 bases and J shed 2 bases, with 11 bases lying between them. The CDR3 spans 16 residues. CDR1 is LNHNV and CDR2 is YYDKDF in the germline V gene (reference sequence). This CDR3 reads CATSREGGSGNQPQHF. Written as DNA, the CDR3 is TGTGCCACCAGCAGAGAGGGGGGAAGTGGCAATCAGCCCCAGCATTTT.

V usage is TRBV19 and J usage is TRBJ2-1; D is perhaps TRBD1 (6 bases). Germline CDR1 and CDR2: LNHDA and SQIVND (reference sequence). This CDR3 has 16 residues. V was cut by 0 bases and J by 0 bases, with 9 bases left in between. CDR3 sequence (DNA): TGTGCCAGTAGTATAGAGGGGGCTAGCTCCTACAATGAGCAGTTCTTC. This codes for CASSIEGASSYNEQFF.

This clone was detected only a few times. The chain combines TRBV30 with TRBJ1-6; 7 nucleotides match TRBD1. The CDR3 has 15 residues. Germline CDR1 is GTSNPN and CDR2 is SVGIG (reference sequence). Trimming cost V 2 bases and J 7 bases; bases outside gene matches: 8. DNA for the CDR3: TGTGCCTGGAGTTTAATAGACAGGGAGAATTCACCCCTCCACTTT. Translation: CAWSLIDRENSPLHF. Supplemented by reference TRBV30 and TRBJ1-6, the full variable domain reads SQTIHQWPATLVQPVGSPLSLECTVEGTSNPNLYWYRQAAGRGLQLLFYSVGIGQISSEVPQNLSASRPQDRQFILSSKKLLLSDSGFYLCAWSLIDRENSPLHFGNGTRLTVT.

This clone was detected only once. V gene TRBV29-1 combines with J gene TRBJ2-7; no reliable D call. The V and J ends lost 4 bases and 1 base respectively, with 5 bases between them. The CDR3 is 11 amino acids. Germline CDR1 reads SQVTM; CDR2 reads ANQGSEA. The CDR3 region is CSVVYSYEQYF. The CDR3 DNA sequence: TGCAGCGTTGTATATTCCTACGAGCAGTACTTC.

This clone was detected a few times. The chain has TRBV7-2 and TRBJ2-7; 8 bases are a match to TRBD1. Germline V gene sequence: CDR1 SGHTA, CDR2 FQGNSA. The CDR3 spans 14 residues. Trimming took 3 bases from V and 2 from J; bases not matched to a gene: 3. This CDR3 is CASSFWTGTYEQYF. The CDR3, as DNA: TGTGCCAGCAGCTTCTGGACAGGGACCTACGAGCAGTACTTC.

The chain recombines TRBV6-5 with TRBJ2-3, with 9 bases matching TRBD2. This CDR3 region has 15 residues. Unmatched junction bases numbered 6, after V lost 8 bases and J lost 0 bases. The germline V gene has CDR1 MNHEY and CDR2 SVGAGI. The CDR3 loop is CASSIAGVSTDTQYF. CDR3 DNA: TGTGCCAGCTCGATAGCGGGAGTCAGCACAGATACGCAGTATTTT.

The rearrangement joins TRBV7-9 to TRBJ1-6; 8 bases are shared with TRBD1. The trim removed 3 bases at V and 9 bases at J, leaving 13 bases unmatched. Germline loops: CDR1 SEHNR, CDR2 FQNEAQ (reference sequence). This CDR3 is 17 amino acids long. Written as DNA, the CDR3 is TGTGCCAGCAGCTTGGCCGGGACAGGCTCCTCAGGTTCACCCCTCCACTTT. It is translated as CASSLAGTGSSGSPLHF.

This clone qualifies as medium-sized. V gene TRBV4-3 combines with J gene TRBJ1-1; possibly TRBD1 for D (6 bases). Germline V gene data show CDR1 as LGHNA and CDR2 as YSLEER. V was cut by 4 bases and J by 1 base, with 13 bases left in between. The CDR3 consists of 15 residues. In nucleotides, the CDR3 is TGCGCCAGCAGCCGCTGGGACACTCGGAACACTGAAGCTTTCTTT. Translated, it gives CASSRWDTRNTEAFF.

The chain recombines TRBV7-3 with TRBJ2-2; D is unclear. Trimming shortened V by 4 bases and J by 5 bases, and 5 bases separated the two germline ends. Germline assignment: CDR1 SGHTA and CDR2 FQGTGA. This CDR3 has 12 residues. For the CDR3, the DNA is TGTGCCAGCAGCTCAGGAACCGGGGAGCTGTTTTTT. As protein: CASSSGTGELFF.

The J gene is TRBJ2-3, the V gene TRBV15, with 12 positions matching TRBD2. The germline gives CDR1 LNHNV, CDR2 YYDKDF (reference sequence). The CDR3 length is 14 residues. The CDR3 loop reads CDSGRLAGEDTQYF. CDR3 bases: TGTGACTCCGGCCGACTAGCGGGGGAAGATACGCAGTATTTT.

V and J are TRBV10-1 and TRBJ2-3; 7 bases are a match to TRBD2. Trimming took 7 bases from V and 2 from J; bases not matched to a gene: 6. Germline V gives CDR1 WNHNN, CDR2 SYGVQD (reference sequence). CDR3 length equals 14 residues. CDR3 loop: CASKGGGSTDTQYF. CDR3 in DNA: TGCGCCAGCAAAGGCGGGGGATCCACAGATACGCAGTATTTT.

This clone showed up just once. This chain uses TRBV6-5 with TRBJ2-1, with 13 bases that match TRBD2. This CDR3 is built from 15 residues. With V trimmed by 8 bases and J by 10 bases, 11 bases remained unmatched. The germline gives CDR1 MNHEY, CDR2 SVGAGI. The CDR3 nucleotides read TGTGCCAGCCAGGGGACTAGCGGGATTATTCGAGAGCAGTTCTTC. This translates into CASQGTSGIIREQFF.

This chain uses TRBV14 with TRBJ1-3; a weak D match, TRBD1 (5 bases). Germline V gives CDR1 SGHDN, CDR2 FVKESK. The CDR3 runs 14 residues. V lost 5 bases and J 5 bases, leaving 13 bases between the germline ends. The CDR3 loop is CASSKRQLRNTIYF. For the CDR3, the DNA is TGTGCCAGCAGCAAGAGACAGTTAAGAAACACCATATATTTT.